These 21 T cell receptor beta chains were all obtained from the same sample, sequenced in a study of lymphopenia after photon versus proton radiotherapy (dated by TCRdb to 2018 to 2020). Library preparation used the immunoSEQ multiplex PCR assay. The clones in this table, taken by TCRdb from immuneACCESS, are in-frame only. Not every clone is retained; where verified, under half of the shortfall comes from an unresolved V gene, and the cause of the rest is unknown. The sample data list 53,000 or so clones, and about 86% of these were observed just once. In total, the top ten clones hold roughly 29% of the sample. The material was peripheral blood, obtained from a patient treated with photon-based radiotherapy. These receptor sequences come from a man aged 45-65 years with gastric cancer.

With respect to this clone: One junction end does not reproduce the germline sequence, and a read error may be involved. This CDR3 reads CASSEDRESVANEKLFF. CDR3 coding DNA: TGTGCCAGTAGCGAGGACAGGGAATCGGTCGCTAATGAAAAACTGTTTTTT. This rearrangement joins TRBV9 to TRBJ1-4; TRBD1 agrees at 8 bases. CDR3 size: 17 residues. Germline values: CDR1 SGDLS, CDR2 YYNGEE.

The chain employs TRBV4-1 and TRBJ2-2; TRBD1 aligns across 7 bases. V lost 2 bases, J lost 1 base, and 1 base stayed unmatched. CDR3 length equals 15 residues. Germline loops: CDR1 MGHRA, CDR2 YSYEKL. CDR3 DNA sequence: TGCGCCAGCAGCCAACAGGGGGTGAACACCGGGGAGCTGTTTTTT. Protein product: CASSQQGVNTGELFF.

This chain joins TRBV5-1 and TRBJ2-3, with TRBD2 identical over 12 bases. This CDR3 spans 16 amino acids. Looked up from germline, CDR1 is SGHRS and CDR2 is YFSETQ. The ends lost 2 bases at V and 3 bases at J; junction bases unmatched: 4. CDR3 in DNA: TGCGCCAGCAGCTTACTAGCGGGAGGTAGGACAGATACGCAGTATTTT. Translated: CASSLLAGGRTDTQYF.

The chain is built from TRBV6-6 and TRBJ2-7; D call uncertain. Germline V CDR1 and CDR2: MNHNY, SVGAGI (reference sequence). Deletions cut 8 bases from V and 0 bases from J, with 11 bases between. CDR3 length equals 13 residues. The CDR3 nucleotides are TGTGCCAGCCGCCCGGCCGGCTCCTACGAGCAGTACTTC. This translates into CASRPAGSYEQYF.

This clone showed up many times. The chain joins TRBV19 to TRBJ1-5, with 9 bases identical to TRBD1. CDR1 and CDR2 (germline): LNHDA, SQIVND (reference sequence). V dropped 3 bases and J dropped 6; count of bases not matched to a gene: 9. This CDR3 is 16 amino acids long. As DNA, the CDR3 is TGTGCCAGTAGTATTAGCTTGACAGGGGGAGTTCAGCCCCAGCATTTT. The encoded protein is CASSISLTGGVQPQHF. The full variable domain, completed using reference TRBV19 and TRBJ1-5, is DGGITQSPKYLFRKEGQNVTLSCEQNLNHDAMYWYRQDPGQGLRLIYYSQIVNDFQKGDIAEGYSVSREKKESFPLTVTSAQKNPTAFYLCASSISLTGGVQPQHFGDGTRLSIL.

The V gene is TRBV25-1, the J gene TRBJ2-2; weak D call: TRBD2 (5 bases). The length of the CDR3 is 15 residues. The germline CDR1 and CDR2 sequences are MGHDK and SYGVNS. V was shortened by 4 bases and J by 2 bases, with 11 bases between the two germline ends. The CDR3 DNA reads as TGTGCCAGCAGTGGGACTTTTCCCAACACCGGGGAGCTGTTTTTT. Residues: CASSGTFPNTGELFF.

DNA for the CDR3: TGCGCCAGCAGCCAAGTGGACAGGGGGCTCTATGGCTACACCTTC. The encoded protein is CASSQVDRGLYGYTF. This sequence joins TRBV4-1 and TRBJ1-2; 11 nucleotides align to TRBD1. Germline V CDR1 and CDR2: MGHRA, YSYEKL. The CDR3 runs 15 residues. V trimming: 1 base; J trimming: 4 bases; junction bases outside the gene matches: 2.

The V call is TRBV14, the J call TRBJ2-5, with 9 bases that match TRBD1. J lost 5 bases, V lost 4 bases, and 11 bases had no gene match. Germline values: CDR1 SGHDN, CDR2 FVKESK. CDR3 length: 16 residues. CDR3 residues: CASSRISTTGGETQYF. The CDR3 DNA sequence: TGTGCCAGCAGCCGCATAAGTACGACAGGGGGGGAGACCCAGTACTTC.

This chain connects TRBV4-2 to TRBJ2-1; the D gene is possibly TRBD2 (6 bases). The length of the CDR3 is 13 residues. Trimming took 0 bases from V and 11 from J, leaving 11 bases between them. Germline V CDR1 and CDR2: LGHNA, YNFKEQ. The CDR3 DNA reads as TGTGCCAGCAGCCAAGACGTAGCGGACCAGCAGTTCTTC. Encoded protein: CASSQDVADQQFF.

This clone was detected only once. CDR3 sequence: CASSLDAGTSTFGEQYF. CDR3 nucleotides: TGTGCCAGCAGCCTCGACGCCGGGACTAGTACGTTTGGTGAGCAGTACTTC. The chain joins TRBV13 to TRBJ2-7; 8 bases match TRBD2. With V trimmed by 5 bases and J by 7 bases, 19 bases remained unmatched. CDR3 size: 17 residues. Germline CDR1 PRHDT, CDR2 FYEKMQ (reference sequence).

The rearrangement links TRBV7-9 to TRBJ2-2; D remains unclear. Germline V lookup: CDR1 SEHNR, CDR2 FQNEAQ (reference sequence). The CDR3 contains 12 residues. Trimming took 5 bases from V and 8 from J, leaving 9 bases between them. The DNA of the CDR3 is TGTGCCAGCAGCCCCCTTACGGGGGAGCTGTTTTTT. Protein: CASSPLTGELFF.

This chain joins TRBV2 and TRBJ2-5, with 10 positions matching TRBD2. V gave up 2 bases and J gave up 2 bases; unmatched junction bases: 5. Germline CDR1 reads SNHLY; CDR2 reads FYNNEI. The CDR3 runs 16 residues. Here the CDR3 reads CASSERVAGGQETQYF. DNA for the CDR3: TGTGCCAGCAGTGAAAGGGTAGCGGGAGGACAAGAGACCCAGTACTTC.

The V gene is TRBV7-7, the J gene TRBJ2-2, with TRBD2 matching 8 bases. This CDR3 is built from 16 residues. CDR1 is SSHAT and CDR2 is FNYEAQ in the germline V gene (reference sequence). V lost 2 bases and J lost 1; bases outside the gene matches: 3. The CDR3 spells CASSLSTSGNTGELFF. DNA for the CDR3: TGTGCCAGCAGCTTATCAACTAGCGGGAACACCGGGGAGCTGTTTTTT.

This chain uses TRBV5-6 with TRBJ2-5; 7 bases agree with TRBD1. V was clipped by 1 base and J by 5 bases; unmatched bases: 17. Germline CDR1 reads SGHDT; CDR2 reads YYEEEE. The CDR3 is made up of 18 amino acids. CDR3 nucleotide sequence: TGTGCCAGCAGCTTGAAGGAAGCAAGGGGGCCCTGGAAGGAGACCCAGTACTTC. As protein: CASSLKEARGPWKETQYF.

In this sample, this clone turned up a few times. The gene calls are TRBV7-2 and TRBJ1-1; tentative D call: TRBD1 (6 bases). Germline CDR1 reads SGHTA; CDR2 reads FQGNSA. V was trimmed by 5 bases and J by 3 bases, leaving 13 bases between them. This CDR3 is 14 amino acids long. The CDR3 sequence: CASSITTGHTEAFF. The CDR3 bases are TGTGCCAGCAGCATTACAACAGGGCACACTGAAGCTTTCTTT.

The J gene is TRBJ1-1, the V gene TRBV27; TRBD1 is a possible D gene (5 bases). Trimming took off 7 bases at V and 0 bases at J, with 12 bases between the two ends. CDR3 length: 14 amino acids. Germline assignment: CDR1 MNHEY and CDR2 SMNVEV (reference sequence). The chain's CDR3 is CASIRWGMNTEAFF. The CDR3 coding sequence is TGTGCCAGCATCCGTTGGGGGATGAACACTGAAGCTTTCTTT.

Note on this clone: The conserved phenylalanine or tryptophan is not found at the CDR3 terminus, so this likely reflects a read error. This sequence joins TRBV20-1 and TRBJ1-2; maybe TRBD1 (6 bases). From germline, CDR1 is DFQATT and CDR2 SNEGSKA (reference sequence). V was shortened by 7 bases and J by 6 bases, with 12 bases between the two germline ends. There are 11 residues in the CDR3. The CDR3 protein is CSGTTGNGYTL. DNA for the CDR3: TGCAGTGGCACGACAGGAAATGGCTACACCCTC.

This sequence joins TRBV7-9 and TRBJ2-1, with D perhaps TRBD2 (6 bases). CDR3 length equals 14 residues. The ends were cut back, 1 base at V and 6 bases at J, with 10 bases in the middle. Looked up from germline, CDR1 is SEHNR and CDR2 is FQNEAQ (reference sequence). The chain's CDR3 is CASSLGATSNEQFF. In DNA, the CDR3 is TGTGCCAGCAGCTTAGGAGCGACTAGCAATGAGCAGTTCTTC.

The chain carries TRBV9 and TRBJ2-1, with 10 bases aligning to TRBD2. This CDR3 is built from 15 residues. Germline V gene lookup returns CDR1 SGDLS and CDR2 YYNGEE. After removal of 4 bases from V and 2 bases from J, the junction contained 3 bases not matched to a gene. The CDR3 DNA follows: TGTGCCAGCAGCCCTAGCGGGAGTACCTACAATGAGCAGTTCTTC. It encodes CASSPSGSTYNEQFF.

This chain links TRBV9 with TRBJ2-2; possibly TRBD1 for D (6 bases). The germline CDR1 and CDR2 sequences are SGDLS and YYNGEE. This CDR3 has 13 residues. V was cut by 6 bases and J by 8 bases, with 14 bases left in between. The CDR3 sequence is CASTHLGGGELFF. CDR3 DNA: TGTGCCAGCACCCATCTAGGGGGTGGGGAGCTGTTTTTT.

The CDR3 sequence: CASSIGTSGRETQYF. CDR3 sequence (DNA): TGTGCCAGTAGTATCGGGACTAGCGGGAGGGAGACCCAGTACTTC. V usage is TRBV19 and J usage is TRBJ2-5; the match to TRBD2 covers 15 bases. Trimming cost V 3 bases and J 5 bases; bases outside gene matches: 1. The germline V gene encodes CDR1 LNHDA and CDR2 SQIVND (reference sequence). This CDR3 is 15 amino acids long.